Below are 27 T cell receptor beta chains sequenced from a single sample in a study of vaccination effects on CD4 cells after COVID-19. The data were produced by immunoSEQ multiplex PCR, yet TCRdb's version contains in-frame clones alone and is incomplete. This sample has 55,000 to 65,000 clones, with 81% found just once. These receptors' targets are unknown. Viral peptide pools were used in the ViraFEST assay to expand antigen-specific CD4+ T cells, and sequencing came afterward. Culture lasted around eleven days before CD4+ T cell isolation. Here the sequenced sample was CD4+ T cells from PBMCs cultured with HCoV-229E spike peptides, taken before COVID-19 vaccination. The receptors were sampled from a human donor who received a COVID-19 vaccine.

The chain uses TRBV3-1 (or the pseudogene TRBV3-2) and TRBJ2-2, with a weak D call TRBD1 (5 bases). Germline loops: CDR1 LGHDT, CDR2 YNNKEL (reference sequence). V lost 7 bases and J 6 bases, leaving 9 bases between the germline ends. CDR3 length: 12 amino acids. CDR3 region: CASNLGAGELFF. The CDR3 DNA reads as TGTGCCAGCAACCTAGGGGCCGGGGAGCTGTTTTTT.

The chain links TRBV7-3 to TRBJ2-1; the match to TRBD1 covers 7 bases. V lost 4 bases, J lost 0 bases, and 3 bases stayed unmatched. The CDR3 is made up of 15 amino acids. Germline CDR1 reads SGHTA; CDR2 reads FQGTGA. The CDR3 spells CASSYRGSSYNEQFF. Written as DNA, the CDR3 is TGTGCCAGCAGCTACAGGGGAAGCTCCTACAATGAGCAGTTCTTC.

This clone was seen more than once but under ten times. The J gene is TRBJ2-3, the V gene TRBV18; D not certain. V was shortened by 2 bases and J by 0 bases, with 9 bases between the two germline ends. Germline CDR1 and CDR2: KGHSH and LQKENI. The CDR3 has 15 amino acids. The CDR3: CASSPSSSSTDTQYF. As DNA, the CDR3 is TGTGCCAGCTCACCATCGTCCAGTAGCACAGATACGCAGTATTTT.

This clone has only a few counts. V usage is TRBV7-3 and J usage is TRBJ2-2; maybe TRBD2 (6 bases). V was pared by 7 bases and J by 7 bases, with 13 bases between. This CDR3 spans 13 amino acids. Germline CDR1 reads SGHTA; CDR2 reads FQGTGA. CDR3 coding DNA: TGTGCCAGCACGGAGGGTGGAAACGGGGAGCTGTTTTTT. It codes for CASTEGGNGELFF.

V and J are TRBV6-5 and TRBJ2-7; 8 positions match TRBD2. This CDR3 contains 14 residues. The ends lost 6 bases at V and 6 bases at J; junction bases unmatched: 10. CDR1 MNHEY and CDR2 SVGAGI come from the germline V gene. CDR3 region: CASSSALAASEQYV. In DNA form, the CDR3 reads TGTGCCAGCAGCTCCGCACTAGCGGCGTCCGAGCAGTACGTC.

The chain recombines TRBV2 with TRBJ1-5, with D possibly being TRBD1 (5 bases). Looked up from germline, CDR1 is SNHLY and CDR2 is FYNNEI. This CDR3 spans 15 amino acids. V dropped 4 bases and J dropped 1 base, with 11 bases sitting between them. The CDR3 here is CASSGEGLSNQPQHF. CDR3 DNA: TGTGCCAGCAGTGGCGAGGGGTTGAGCAATCAGCCCCAGCATTTT. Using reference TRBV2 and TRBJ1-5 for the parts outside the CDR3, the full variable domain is EPEVTQTPSHQVTQMGQEVILRCVPISNHLYFYWYRQILGQKVEFLVSFYNNEISEKSEIFDDQFSVERPDGSNFTLKIRSTKLEDSAMYFCASSGEGLSNQPQHFGDGTRLSIL.

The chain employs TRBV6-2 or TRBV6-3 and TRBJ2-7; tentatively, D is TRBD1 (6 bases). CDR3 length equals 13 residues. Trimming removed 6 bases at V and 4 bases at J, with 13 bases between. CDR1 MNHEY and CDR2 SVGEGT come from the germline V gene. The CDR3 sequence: CASSNGQLYEQYV. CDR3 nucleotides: TGTGCCAGCAGCAACGGACAGCTATACGAGCAGTACGTC.

This CDR3 reads CASSLAGGLDEQFF. In nucleotides, the CDR3 is TGTGCCAGTAGCCTAGCGGGGGGGTTAGATGAGCAGTTCTTC. This chain joins TRBV19 and TRBJ2-1; 12 nucleotides agree with TRBD2. CDR3 length: 14 residues. CDR1 LNHDA and CDR2 SQIVND come from the germline V gene (reference sequence). The V and J ends lost 6 bases and 8 bases, in that order; junction bases with no gene match: 5.

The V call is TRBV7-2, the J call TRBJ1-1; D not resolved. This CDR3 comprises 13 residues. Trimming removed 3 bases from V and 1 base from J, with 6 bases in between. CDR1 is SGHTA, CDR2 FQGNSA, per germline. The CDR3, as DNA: TGTGCCAGCAGCTTGTCAGGGAACACTGAAGCTTTCTTT. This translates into CASSLSGNTEAFF.

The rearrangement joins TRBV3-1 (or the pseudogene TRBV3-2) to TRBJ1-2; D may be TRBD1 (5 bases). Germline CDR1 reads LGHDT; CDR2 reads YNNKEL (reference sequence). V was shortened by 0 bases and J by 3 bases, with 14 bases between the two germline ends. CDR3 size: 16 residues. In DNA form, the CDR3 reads TGTGCCAGCAGCCAAGAAGCCGGGGGATGGCACTATGGCTACACCTTC. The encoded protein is CASSQEAGGWHYGYTF.

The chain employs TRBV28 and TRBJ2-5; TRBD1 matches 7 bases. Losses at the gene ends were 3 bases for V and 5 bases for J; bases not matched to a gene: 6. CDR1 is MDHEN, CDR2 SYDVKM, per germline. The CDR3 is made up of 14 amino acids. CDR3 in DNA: TGTGCCAGCAGTTTCTTCCTACAGGGGGAGACCCAGTACTTC. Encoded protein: CASSFFLQGETQYF.

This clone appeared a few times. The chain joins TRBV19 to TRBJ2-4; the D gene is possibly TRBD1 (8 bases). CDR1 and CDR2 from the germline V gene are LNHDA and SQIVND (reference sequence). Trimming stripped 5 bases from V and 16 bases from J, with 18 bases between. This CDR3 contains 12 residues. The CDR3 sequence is CASSPRTGRAYF. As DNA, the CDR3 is TGTGCCAGTAGTCCGAGGACAGGGAGGGCCTACTTC.

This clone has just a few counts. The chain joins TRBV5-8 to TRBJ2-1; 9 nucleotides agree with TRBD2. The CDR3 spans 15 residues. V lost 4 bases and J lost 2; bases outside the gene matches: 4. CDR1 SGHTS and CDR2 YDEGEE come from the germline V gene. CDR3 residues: CASSPGTSTYNEQFF. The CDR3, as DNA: TGTGCCAGCAGCCCTGGGACTAGCACCTACAATGAGCAGTTCTTC.

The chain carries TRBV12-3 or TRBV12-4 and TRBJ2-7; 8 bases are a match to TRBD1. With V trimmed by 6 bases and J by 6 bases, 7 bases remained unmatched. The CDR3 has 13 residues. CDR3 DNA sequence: TGTGCCAGCAGGCGCACCGGGACAGGCGAGCAGTACGTC. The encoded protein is CASRRTGTGEQYV.

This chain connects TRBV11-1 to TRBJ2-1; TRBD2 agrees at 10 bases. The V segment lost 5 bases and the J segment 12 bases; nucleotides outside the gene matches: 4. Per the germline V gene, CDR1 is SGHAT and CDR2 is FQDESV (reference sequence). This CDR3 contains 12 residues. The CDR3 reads CASSLLAGGQFF. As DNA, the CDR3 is TGTGCCAGCAGCCTTTTAGCGGGGGGGCAGTTCTTC.

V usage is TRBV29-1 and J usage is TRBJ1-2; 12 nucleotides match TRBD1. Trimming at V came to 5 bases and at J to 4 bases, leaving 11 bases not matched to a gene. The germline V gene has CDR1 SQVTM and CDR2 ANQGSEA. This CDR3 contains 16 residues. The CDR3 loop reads CSVWGGTGGSSYGYTF. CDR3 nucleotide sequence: TGCAGCGTTTGGGGGGGGACAGGGGGCTCAAGCTATGGCTACACCTTC.

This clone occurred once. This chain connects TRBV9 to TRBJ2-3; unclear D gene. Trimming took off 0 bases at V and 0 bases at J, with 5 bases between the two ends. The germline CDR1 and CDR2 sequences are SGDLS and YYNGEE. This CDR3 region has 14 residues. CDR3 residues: CASSVASSTDTQYF. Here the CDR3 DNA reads TGTGCCAGCAGCGTAGCCTCAAGCACAGATACGCAGTATTTT.

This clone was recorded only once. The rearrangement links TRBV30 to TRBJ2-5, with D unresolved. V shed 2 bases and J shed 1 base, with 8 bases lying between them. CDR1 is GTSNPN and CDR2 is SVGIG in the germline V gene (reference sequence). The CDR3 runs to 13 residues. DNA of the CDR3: TGTGCCTGGAGTCTGGGGTTCCAAGAGACCCAGTACTTC. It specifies CAWSLGFQETQYF. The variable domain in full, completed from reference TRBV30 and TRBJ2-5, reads SQTIHQWPATLVQPVGSPLSLECTVEGTSNPNLYWYRQAAGRGLQLLFYSVGIGQISSEVPQNLSASRPQDRQFILSSKKLLLSDSGFYLCAWSLGFQETQYFGPGTRLLVL.

The CDR3 here is CASSVQGAPGYEQFF. The CDR3 DNA follows: TGTGCCAGCAGCGTACAGGGGGCGCCGGGCTATGAGCAGTTCTTC. The rearrangement joins TRBV9 to TRBJ2-1; TRBD1 matches 8 bases. Trimming cost V 1 base and J 8 bases; bases outside gene matches: 8. The CDR3 contains 15 residues. Germline loops: CDR1 SGDLS, CDR2 YYNGEE.

CDR3 in DNA: TGTGCCAGCAGCGGACAGGGGGTTTTCGACGAGCAGTACGTC. It yields the protein CASSGQGVFDEQYV. The chain is built from TRBV5-6 and TRBJ2-7; 10 bases match TRBD1. V gave up 4 bases and J gave up 5 bases; unmatched junction bases: 6. The CDR3 has 14 residues. Germline loops: CDR1 SGHDT, CDR2 YYEEEE.

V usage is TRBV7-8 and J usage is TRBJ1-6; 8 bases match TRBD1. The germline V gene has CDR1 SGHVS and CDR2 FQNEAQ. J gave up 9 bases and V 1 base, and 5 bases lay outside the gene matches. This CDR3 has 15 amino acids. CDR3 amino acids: CASSLGTGTSSPLHF. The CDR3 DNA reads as TGTGCCAGCAGCTTAGGGACAGGGACCTCTTCACCCCTCCACTTT.

The CDR3 sequence is CATSSDWRDTQYF. The CDR3 DNA sequence: TGTGCCACCAGCTCGGACTGGAGAGATACGCAGTATTTT. The rearrangement joins TRBV24-1 to TRBJ2-3, with D possibly matching TRBD2 (5 bases). Germline CDR1 reads KGHDR; CDR2 reads SFDVKD. The CDR3 spans 13 residues. Trimming removed 7 bases from V and 5 bases from J, with 12 bases in between.

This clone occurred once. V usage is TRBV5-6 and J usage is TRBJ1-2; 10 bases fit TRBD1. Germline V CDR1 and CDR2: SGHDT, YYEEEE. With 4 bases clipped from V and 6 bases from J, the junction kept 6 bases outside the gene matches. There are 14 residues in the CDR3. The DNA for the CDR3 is TGTGCCAGCAGCACCGGACAGGGGGAAGATGGCTACACCTTC. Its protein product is CASSTGQGEDGYTF.

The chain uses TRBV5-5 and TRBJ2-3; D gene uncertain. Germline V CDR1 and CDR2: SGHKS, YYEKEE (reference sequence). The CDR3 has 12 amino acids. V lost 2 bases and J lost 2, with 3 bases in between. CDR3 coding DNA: TGTGCCAGCAGCTTATCCACAGATACGCAGTATTTT. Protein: CASSLSTDTQYF.

The CDR3 DNA follows: TGTGCCAGCAGTCCCCTCCCCCGCGGGGGGTACGAGCAGTACGTC. As protein: CASSPLPRGGYEQYV. The gene calls are TRBV28 and TRBJ2-7; 8 nucleotides align to TRBD2. V dropped 5 bases and J dropped 4; count of bases not matched to a gene: 10. Germline assignment: CDR1 MDHEN and CDR2 SYDVKM. CDR3 length: 15 amino acids.

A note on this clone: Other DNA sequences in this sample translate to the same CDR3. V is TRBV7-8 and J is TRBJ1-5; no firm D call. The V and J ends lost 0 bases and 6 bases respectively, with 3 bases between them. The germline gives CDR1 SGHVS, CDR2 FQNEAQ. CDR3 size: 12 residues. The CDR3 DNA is TGTGCCAGCAGCTTAGCAAGTCAGCCCCAGCATTTT. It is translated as CASSLASQPQHF.

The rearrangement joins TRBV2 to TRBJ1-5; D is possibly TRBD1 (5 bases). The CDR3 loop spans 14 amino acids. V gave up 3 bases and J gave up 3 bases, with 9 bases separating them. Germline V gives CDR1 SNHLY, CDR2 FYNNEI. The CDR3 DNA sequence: TGTGCCAGCAGTGACAGGGTCGACAATCAGCCCCAGCATTTT. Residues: CASSDRVDNQPQHF.